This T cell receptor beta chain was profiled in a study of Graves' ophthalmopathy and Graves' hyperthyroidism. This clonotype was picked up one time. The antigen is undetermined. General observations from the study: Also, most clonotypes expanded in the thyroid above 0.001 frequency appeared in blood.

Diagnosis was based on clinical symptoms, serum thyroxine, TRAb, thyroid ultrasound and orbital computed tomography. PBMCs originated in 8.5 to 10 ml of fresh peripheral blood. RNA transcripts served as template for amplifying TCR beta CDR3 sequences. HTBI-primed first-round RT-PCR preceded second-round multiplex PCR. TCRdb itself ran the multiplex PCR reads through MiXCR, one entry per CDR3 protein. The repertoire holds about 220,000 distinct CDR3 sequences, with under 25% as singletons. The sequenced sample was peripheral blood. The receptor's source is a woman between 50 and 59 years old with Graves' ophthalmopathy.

The CDR3 region has the DNA TGTGCCTACCAGGGACAGGGGCGAGAGACCCAGTACTTC. Translation gives CAYQGQGRETQYF. The chain is built from TRBV30 and TRBJ2-5; 10 bases map to TRBD1. CDR1 GTSNPN and CDR2 SVGIG come from the germline V gene (reference sequence). This CDR3 region has 13 residues. V dropped 7 bases and J dropped 4; count of bases not matched to a gene: 6.